This T cell receptor (beta chain) was observed in a study of control samples from healthy donors and cancer patients. The germline gives CDR1 LGHNA, CDR2 YSLEER. The CDR3 extends over 16 amino acids. The germline V and J ends were trimmed by 2 bases and 0 bases, with 10 bases remaining between them. Generated by immunoSEQ multiplex PCR, the TCRdb table keeps only in-frame clones and is missing some. The table for this sample gives about 190,000 clones. The chain couples TRBV4-3 to TRBJ1-4; D gene uncertain. The clonotype comes from a woman in her twenties or thirties in good health. What was sequenced was blood. The CDR3 DNA is TGCGCCAGCAGCCAACAGAGGCTATCAACTAATGAAAAACTGTTTTTT. Protein product: CASSQQRLSTNEKLFF.